The clone carrying this T cell receptor (beta chain) was counted only a few times. Its target is unknown. Isolated RNA was reverse transcribed in full, so expressed TCRB transcripts were sequenced. The repertoire was sequenced with immunoSEQ multiplex PCR; TCRdb's copy has only in-frame clones and lacks some. The table includes 970,000 or so clones, about a sixth detected once. These data come from a study of beta chain features in type 1 diabetes. Study observations and caveats: When Type 1 diabetes patients were examined, their TCRB CDR3s proved moderately but significantly shorter in all four CD4+ subsets. In comparison with healthy donors, patients had naive, central memory and Treg TCRB repertoires that appeared more similar. At VDJ recombination sites, type 1 diabetes patients had fewer insertions and more deleted nucleotides.

Germline trimming cut 6 bases from V and 7 bases from J; bases unmatched to any gene: 9. The germline V gene encodes CDR1 KGHSH and CDR2 LQKENI. This CDR3 spans 14 amino acids. CD45RO/CCR7/CD25/CD127/CD95/CD27 separated CD4+ naive, central memory, regulatory and stem cell-like memory cells by sorting. Sequencing used naive CD4+ T cells from blood. The receptor comes from a young woman in good health. This rearrangement joins TRBV18 to TRBJ2-1, with 7 bases identical to TRBD2. In DNA, the CDR3 is TGTGCCAGCTCTTGGGAGGGCCTGCGGAATGAGCAGTTCTTC. It encodes CASSWEGLRNEQFF.